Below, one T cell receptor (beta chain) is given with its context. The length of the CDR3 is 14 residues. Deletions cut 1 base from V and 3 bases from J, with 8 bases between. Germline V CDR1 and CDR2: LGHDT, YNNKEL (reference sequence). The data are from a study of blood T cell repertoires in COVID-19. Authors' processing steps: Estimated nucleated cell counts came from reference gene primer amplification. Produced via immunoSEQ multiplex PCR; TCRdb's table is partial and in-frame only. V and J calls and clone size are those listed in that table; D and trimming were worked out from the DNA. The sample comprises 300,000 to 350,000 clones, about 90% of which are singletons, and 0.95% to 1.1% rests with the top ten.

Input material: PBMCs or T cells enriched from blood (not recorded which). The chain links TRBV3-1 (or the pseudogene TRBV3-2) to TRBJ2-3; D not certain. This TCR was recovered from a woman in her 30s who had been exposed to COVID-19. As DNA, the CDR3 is TGTGCCAGCAGCCAAGGAGTTTGGACAGATACGCAGTATTTT. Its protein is CASSQGVWTDTQYF.